The entry below describes one T cell receptor beta chain. Its antigen specificity is not known. No base-level quality is on record; no much larger clone is a single base apart. Using the deep immunoSEQ assay, TCR CDR3 regions were amplified from genomic DNA by multiplex PCR. Extracted genomic DNA from each cell subset was distributed evenly across all wells of several immunoSEQ 96-well plates, and each plate was treated as a replicate. For sorted subsets, each replicate PCR was loaded with around 200 ng genomic DNA, equivalent to approximately 33,000 T cell genomes. Purified libraries were quantified with a Qubit 3.0 fluorometer, sized on a Bioanalyzer 2100, and re-quantified with the KAPA Library Quantification kit. Every immunoSEQ 96-well plate was sequenced on a dedicated single-read 150-cycle Illumina NextSeq 550 flow cell. Turning to the authors' computational methods: Because the immunoSEQ output held only junctional sequences and lacked quality scores, the filtering could not match the filtering applied to full-length reads. Sequences were annotated with PyIR, a Python wrapper for IgBLAST v1.9, using IMGT germline references to assign V/J genes and CDR3. Reads were removed for weak V/J assignments (E-value above 1e-6), missing CDR3, stop codons, out-of-frame junctions, or ambiguous translated residues. V3J clonotypes were defined as sequences sharing an identical inferred V gene, J gene, and CDR3 amino acid sequence. To compute the percentage overlap between repertoires, the number of shared unique clonotypes was divided by the size of the smaller repertoire. RTK rarefaction, the Chao1 estimator, and Recon v2.1 estimates of unobserved clonotypes were used to assess repertoire richness. For all TCRbeta clonotypes obtained by the gDNA method from a handful of donors, generation probabilities were computed with OLGA. TCRdb holds this immuneACCESS table with in-frame rearrangements only. Some clones are missing; in checked studies, unresolved V genes explain under half, and the rest has no known cause. That table gives V, J and clone size, and the DNA gave D and trimming. The sample table lists around 1.9 million clones, roughly 91% of them with a count of one. In total, the top ten clones hold roughly 1.7% of the sample.

This specimen comes from a study of shared clonotypes between healthy human individuals (dated by TCRdb to 2019 to 2021). A note on the overall study: The cohort included a few men and a couple of women between 18 and 49 years of age. Per donor, three plates each were used for CD4 naive and CD4 memory, two for CD8 naive, and one for CD8 memory. To estimate repertoire size and how much clonotype sharing occurs between individuals, the study deeply sequenced the blood TCR repertoires of about five healthy adults. To increase sequencing depth and limit assay-specific biases, TCR repertoire library preparation and sequencing were carried out by different laboratories using diverse techniques. Between about 0.8 and 9 billion PBMCs per donor were obtained by leukapheresis. General conclusions and limits of the study: Compared with non-shared clonotypes, the clonotypes found in all four sorted-subset donors had higher generation probabilities. Based on pairwise subsampling, the degree of clonotype sharing among donors was expected to be affected by sequencing depth. Estimated clonotype richness was generally larger for naive than for memory subsets. When a handful of donors were compared, the shared fraction of clonotypes was about 5% for naive CD4, approximately 3.5% for naive CD8, 2% to 2.5% for memory CD4, and around 0.37% for memory CD8. Rarefaction of sorted-subset datasets indicated incomplete sequencing despite the large sequencing depth. Sampling was limited to blood, and TCR repertoires in tissue likely differ from TCR repertoires in blood. The small number of donors limited the genetic and exposure-history diversity represented.

CD8 naive samples consisted of CD45RO-negative cells that were positively selected for CCR7, yielding a CD45RA+CCR7+ population without TemRA cells. Donors were healthy HIV-negative adults with no recently reported acute infections or vaccinations. All donors were Caucasian adults living in Nashville, Tennessee, USA. After blood collection by leukapheresis, PBMCs were isolated using Ficoll-Histopaque density gradient centrifugation and then cryopreserved in the vapor phase of liquid nitrogen. Analytical flow cytometry was used to check the purity and quantity of each magnetically sorted T cell population. Genomic DNA was isolated from each sorted fraction and quantified by UV absorbance on a Nanodrop 2000c. Trimming removed 4 bases from V and 7 bases from J, leaving 21 bases between the germline ends. The CDR3 holds 15 amino acids from the cysteine to the phenylalanine. The sequence is cut down to CDR3 DNA, 45 bases in frame from base 1. Taken from the germline V gene, the CDR1 and CDR2 loops are SGHRS and YFSETQ.

Material: naive CD8+ T cells from PBMCs. The sample's cell subset or site label is to be understood as: CD45RA+CCR7+. The rearrangement joined TRBV5-1 to TRBJ2-7; the D gene is perhaps TRBD2, from 6 matching bases. This TCR derives from a man between 18 and 29 years old in good health. Some clones in this sample may be carry-over from other donors' samples. This receptor has the CDR3 CASSGGTLSVTEQYF. In nucleotides, the sequence is TGCGCCAGCAGCGGGGGGACCTTAAGTGTGACGGAGCAGTACTTC.